Detailed here is one TCR beta chain. The data were taken from a study of blood T cell repertoires in COVID-19. Libraries were prepared by immunoSEQ multiplex PCR; TCRdb keeps only in-frame clonotypes and omits some of them. The sample has over 200,000 clones, 84% seen once. The length of the CDR3 is 14 residues. CDR1 SGDLS and CDR2 YYNGEE come from the germline V gene. Trimming removed 5 bases from V and 5 bases from J; junction bases left unmatched: 7. Sequenced material: peripheral blood. The clonotype originates from a man in his forties who had recovered from COVID-19. V and J are TRBV9 and TRBJ2-7; TRBD1 matches at 10 bases. The CDR3 protein is CASSYRDRGHEQYF. Here the CDR3 DNA reads TGTGCCAGCAGTTACCGGGACAGGGGCCACGAGCAGTACTTC. Combining the CDR3 with reference TRBV9 and TRBJ2-7 gives the whole variable domain DSGVTQTPKHLITATGQRVTLRCSPRSGDLSVYWYQQSLDQGLQFLIQYYNGEERAKGNILERFSAQQFPDLHSELNLSSLELGDSALYFCASSYRDRGHEQYFGPGTRLTVT.